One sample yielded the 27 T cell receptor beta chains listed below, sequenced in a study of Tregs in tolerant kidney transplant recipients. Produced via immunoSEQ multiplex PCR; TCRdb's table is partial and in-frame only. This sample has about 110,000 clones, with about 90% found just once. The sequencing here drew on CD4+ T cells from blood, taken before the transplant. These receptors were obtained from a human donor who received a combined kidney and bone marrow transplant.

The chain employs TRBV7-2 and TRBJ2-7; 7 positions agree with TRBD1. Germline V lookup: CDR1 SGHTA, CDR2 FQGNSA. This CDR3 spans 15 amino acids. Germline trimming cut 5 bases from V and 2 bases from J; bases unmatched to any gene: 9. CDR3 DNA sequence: TGTGCCAGCAGCCCCACCGGGACAGCAGCCTACGAGCAGTACTTC. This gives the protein CASSPTGTAAYEQYF.

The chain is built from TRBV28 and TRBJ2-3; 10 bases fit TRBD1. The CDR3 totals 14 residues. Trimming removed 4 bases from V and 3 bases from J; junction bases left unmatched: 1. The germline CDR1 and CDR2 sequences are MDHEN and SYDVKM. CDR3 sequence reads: CASSWDRGTDTQYF. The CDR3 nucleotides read TGTGCCAGCAGTTGGGACAGGGGAACAGATACGCAGTATTTT.

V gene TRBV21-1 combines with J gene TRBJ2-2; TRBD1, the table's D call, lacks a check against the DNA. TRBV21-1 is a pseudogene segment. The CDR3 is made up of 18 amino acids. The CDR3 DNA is TGTGCCAGCAGCAAAGTAGAGTCGGGGAGGGACAGGAACGGGGAGCTGTTTTTT. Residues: CASSKVESGRDRNGELFF.

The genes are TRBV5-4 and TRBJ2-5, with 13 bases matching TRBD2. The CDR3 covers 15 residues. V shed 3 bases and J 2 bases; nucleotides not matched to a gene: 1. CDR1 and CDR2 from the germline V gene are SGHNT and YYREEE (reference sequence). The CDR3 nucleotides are TGTGCCAGCAGCTCGGGACTAGCGGGACAAGAGACCCAGTACTTC. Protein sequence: CASSSGLAGQETQYF.

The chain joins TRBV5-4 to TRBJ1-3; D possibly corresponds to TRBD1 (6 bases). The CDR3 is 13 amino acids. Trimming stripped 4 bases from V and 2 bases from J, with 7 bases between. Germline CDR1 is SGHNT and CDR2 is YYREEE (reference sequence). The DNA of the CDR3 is TGTGCCAGCAGCACAGGGACTGGAAACACCATATATTTT. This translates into CASSTGTGNTIYF. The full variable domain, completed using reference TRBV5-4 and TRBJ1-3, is ETGVTQSPTHLIKTRGQQVTLRCSSQSGHNTVSWYQQALGQGPQFIFQYYREEENGRGNFPPRFSGLQFPNYSSELNVNALELDDSALYLCASSTGTGNTIYFGEGSWLTVV.

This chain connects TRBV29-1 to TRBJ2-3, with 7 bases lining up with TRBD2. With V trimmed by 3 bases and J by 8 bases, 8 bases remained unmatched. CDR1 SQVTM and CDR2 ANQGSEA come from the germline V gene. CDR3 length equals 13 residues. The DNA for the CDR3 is TGCAGCGTTGATCGGGGAGGGGCTGGTACGCAGTATTTT. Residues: CSVDRGGAGTQYF.

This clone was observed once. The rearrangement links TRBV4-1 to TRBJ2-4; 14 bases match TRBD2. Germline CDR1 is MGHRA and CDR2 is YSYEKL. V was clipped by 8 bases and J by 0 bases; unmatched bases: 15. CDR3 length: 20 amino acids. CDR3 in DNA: TGCGCCAGCTCCAAGCCGGGACTAGCGGGAGAAGATGGAGCCAAAAACATTCAGTACTTC. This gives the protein CASSKPGLAGEDGAKNIQYF.

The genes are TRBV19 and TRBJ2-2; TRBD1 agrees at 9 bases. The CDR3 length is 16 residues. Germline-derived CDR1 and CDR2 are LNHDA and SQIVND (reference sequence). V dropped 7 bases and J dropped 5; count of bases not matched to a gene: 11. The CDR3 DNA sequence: TGTGCCAGTACCCACTCACAGGGGGCTAGTACCGGGGAGCTGTTTTTT. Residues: CASTHSQGASTGELFF.

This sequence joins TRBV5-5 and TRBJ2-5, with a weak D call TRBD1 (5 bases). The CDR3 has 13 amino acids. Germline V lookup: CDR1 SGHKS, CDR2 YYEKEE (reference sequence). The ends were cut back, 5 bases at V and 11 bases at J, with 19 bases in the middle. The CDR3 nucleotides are TGTGCCAGCAGACCCGGACATCTCCTTGGGCAGTACTTC. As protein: CASRPGHLLGQYF.

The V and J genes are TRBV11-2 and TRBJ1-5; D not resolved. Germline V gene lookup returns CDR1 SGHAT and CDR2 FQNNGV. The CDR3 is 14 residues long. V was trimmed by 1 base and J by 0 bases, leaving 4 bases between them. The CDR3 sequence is CASSLGSSNQPQHF. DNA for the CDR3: TGTGCCAGCAGCTTAGGCAGTAGCAATCAGCCCCAGCATTTT. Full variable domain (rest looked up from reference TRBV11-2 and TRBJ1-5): EAGVAQSPRYKIIEKRQSVAFWCNPISGHATLYWYQQILGQGPKLLIQFQNNGVVDDSQLPKDRFSAERLKGVDSTLKIQPAKLEDSAVYLCASSLGSSNQPQHFGDGTRLSIL.

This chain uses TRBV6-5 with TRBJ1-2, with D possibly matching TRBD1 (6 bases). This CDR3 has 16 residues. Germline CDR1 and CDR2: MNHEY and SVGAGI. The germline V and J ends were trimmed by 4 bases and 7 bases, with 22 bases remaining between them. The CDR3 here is CASSSPAGDPMIGYTF. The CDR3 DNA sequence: TGTGCCAGCAGTTCACCCGCAGGGGACCCCATGATTGGCTACACCTTC.

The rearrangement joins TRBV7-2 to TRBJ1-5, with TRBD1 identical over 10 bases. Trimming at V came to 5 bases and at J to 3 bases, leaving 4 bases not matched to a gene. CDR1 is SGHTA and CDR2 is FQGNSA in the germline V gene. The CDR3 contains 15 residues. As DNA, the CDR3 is TGTGCCAGCAGCCCGACAGGGGGCTTCAATCAGCCCCAGCATTTT. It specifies CASSPTGGFNQPQHF.

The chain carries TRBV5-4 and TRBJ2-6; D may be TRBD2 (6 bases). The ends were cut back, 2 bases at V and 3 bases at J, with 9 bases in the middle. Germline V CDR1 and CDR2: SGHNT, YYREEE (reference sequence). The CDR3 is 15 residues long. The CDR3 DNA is TGTGCCAGCAGCTTCGGCGGGAATGGGGCCAACGTCCTGACTTTC. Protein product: CASSFGGNGANVLTF.

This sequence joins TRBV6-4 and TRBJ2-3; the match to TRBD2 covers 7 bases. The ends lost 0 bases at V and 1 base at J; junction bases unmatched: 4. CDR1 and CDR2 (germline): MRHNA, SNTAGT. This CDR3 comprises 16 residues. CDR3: CASSDSSSGGTDTQYF. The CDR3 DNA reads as TGTGCCAGCAGTGACTCTTCTAGCGGAGGCACAGATACGCAGTATTTT.

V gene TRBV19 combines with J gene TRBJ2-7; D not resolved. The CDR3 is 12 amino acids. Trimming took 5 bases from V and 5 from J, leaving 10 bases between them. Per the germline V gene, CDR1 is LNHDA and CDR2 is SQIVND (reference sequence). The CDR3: CASSLDTDEQYF. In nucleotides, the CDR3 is TGTGCCAGTAGTCTCGACACCGACGAGCAGTACTTC.

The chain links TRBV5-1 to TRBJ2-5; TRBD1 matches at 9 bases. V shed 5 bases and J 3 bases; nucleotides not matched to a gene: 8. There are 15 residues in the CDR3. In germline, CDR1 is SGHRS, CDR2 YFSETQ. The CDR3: CASRRTGVHEETQYF. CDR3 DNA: TGCGCCAGCAGGAGGACAGGGGTTCACGAAGAGACCCAGTACTTC.

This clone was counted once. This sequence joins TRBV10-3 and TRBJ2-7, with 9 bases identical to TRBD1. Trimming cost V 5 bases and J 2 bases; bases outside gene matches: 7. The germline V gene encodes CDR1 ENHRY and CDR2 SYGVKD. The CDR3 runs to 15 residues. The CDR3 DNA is TGTGCCATCAGTCAACCGGGACAGGGCGCCTACGAGCAGTACTTC. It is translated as CAISQPGQGAYEQYF.

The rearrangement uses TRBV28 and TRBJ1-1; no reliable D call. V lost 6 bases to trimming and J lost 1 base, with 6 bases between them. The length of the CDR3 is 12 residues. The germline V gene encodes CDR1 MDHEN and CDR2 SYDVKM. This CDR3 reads CASRSPNTEAFF. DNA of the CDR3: TGTGCCAGCAGGAGCCCGAACACTGAAGCTTTCTTT.

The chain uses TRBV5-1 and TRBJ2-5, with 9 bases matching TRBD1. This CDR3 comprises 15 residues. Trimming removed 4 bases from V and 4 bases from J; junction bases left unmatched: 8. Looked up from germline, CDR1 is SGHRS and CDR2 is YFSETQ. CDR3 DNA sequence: TGCGCCAGCAGCCCGCGGGACAGGGAGGCAGAGACCCAGTACTTC. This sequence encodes CASSPRDREAETQYF.

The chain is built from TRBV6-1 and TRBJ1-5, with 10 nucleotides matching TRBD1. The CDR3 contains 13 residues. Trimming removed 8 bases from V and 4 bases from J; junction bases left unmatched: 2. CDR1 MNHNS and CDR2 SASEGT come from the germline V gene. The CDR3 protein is CASGDRGNQPQHF. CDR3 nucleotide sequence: TGTGCCAGCGGGGACAGGGGAAATCAGCCCCAGCATTTT.

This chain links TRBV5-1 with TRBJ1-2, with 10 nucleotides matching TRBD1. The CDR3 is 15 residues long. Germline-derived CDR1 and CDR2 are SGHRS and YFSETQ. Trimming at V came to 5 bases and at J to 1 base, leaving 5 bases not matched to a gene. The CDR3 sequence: CASSETGGHNYGYTF. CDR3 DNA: TGCGCCAGCAGTGAGACAGGGGGCCATAACTATGGCTACACCTTC.

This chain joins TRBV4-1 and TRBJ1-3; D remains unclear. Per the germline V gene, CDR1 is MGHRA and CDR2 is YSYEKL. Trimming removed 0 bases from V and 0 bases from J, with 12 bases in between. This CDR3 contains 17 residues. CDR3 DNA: TGCGCCAGCAGCCAAGAAGTCCAGAGGTCCTCTGGAAACACCATATATTTT. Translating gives CASSQEVQRSSGNTIYF.

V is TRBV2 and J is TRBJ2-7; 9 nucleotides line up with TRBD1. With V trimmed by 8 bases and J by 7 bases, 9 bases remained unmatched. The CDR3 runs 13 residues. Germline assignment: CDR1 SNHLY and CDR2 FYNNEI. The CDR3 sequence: CASQTQGANEQYF. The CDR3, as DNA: TGTGCCAGCCAAACACAGGGGGCTAATGAGCAGTACTTC.

CDR3 DNA: TGTGCCAGCAGCCCGGGTGGAGCCCTCACAGATACGCAGTATTTT. Protein product: CASSPGGALTDTQYF. The chain links TRBV5-5 to TRBJ2-3; D not resolved. The CDR3 consists of 15 residues. Germline V gives CDR1 SGHKS, CDR2 YYEKEE (reference sequence). V was shortened by 4 bases and J by 2 bases, with 14 bases between the two germline ends.

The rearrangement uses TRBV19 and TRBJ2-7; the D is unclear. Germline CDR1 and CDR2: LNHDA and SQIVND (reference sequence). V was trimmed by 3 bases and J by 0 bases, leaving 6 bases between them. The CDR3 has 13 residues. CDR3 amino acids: CASSIIPSYEQYF. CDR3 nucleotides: TGTGCCAGTAGTATTATCCCCTCCTACGAGCAGTACTTC. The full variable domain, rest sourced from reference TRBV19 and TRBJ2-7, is DGGITQSPKYLFRKEGQNVTLSCEQNLNHDAMYWYRQDPGQGLRLIYYSQIVNDFQKGDIAEGYSVSREKKESFPLTVTSAQKNPTAFYLCASSIIPSYEQYFGPGTRLTVT.

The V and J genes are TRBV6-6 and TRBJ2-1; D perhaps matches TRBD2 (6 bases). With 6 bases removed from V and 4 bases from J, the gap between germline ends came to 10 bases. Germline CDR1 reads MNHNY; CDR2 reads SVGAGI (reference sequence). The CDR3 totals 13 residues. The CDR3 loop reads CASRLGLYNEQFF. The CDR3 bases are TGTGCCAGCAGATTGGGACTTTACAATGAGCAGTTCTTC.

Here the CDR3 DNA reads TGTGCCAGCAGCGTAGGTGGGGGGGCCTACAATGAGCAGTTCTTC. Its translation is CASSVGGGAYNEQFF. This chain uses TRBV9 with TRBJ2-1; 7 bases line up with TRBD2. V lost 0 bases and J lost 2; bases outside the gene matches: 2. Germline CDR1 is SGDLS and CDR2 is YYNGEE. The CDR3 loop spans 15 amino acids.